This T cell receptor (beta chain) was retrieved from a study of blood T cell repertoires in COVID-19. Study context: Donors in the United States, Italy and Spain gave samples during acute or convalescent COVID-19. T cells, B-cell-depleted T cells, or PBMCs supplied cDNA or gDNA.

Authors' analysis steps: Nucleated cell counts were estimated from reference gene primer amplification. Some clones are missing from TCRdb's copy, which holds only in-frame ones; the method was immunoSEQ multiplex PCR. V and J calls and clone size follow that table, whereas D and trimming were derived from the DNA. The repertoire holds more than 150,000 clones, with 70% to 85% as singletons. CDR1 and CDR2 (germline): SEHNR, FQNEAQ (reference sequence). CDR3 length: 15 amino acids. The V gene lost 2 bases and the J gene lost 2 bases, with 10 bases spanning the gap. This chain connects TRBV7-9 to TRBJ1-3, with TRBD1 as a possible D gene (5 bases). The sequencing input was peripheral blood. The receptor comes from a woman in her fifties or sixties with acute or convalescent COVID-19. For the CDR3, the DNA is TGTGCCAGCAGCTTAAGCGGGGCTGCTGGAAACACCATATATTTT. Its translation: CASSLSGAAGNTIYF.